The next 11 T cell receptor beta chains were all read from a single sample in a study of blood T cells in healthy people across ages. Primed by a sample-barcoded 5' primer and a J-beta primer mix, a second PCR proceeded for 7 to 11 cycles. One entry per CDR3 protein, called by TCRdb with MiXCR from the 5' RACE reads. The sample lists about a million distinct CDR3 sequences; roughly 50% were seen once. Sequenced input: blood. The receptors derive from a man aged 25-45 years in good health.

The chain is built from TRBV6-5 and TRBJ1-1; tentatively, D is TRBD1 (5 bases). CDR1 and CDR2 (germline): MNHEY, SVGAGI. The CDR3 is 15 residues long. V lost 0 bases and J 2 bases, leaving 10 bases between the germline ends. CDR3 bases: TGTGCCAGCAGTTACTCAGTTACAGGTAACACTGAAGCTTTCTTT. The encoded protein is CASSYSVTGNTEAFF.

This clonotype has just a few counts. V usage is TRBV6-1 and J usage is TRBJ2-7; D unresolved. From germline, CDR1 is MNHNS and CDR2 SASEGT. The V gene lost 7 bases and the J gene lost 6 bases, with 7 bases spanning the gap. The CDR3 spans 10 residues. CDR3 in amino acids: CASKEGEQYF. Here the CDR3 DNA reads TGTGCCAGCAAGGAAGGCGAGCAGTACTTC.

The V call is TRBV7-2, the J call TRBJ2-7, with 10 bases fitting TRBD1. Germline CDR1 and CDR2: SGHTA and FQGNSA. The CDR3 length is 15 residues. V lost 5 bases to trimming and J lost 2 bases; unmatched junction nucleotides: 6. CDR3 sequence (DNA): TGTGCCAGCAGCCCAAGACAGGGGGCTGCCTACGAGCAGTACTTC. Its protein is CASSPRQGAAYEQYF.

The chain joins TRBV11-3 to TRBJ1-3; D call uncertain. The V end was cut by 4 bases, the J end by 3 bases, with 4 bases between. Germline V gene lookup returns CDR1 SGHNT and CDR2 YENEEA. The CDR3 totals 12 residues. CDR3 sequence (DNA): TGTGCCAGCAGCTCCGGTGGAAACACCATATATTTT. It yields the protein CASSSGGNTIYF. The full variable domain, its missing parts supplied by reference TRBV11-3 and TRBJ1-3, is EAGVVQSPRYKIIEKKQPVAFWCNPISGHNTLYWYLQNLGQGPELLIRYENEEAVDDSQLPKDRFSAERLKGVDSTLKIQPAELGDSAVYLCASSSGGNTIYFGEGSWLTVV.

About this clonotype itself: A junction boundary mismatches the germline segment, possibly from a read error. The chain links TRBV7-2 to TRBJ2-1; 8 bases are a match to TRBD2. This CDR3 has 16 amino acids. CDR1 and CDR2 from the germline V gene are SGHTA and FQGNSA. For the CDR3, the DNA is TGTGCCAGCAGCCCAGGGAGCGGGGGTAGCTACGATGAGCAGTTCTTC. It encodes CASSPGSGGSYDEQFF.

The chain is built from TRBV27 and TRBJ2-7, with D hard to call. V lost 5 bases and J lost 7, with 15 bases in between. From germline, CDR1 is MNHEY and CDR2 SMNVEV (reference sequence). The CDR3 has 13 residues. The CDR3 sequence: CASSPHGRSEQYF. The DNA for the CDR3 is TGTGCCAGCAGTCCCCACGGTCGTTCTGAGCAGTACTTC.

This clonotype occurred a few times. V and J are TRBV7-8 and TRBJ2-3; TRBD2 might be the D (6 bases). From germline, CDR1 is SGHVS and CDR2 FQNEAQ. V lost 6 bases to trimming and J lost 4 bases, with 23 bases between them. The CDR3 spans 17 residues. CDR3 residues: CASSGLPGGEISDTQYF. DNA of the CDR3: TGTGCCAGCAGTGGACTACCCGGCGGGGAGATATCAGATACGCAGTATTTT.

V usage is TRBV11-3 and J usage is TRBJ2-1; D is undetermined. V was cut by 0 bases and J by 2 bases, with 8 bases left in between. Per germline, CDR1 SGHNT and CDR2 YENEEA. The CDR3 loop spans 15 amino acids. As DNA, the CDR3 is TGTGCCAGCAGCTTAGATTTTGCGCCCTACAATGAGCAGTTCTTC. Translated: CASSLDFAPYNEQFF. The full variable domain, its missing parts supplied by reference TRBV11-3 and TRBJ2-1, is EAGVVQSPRYKIIEKKQPVAFWCNPISGHNTLYWYLQNLGQGPELLIRYENEEAVDDSQLPKDRFSAERLKGVDSTLKIQPAELGDSAVYLCASSLDFAPYNEQFFGPGTRLTVL.

The chain links TRBV7-2 to TRBJ1-5; the D gene is possibly TRBD1 (5 bases). V was shortened by 5 bases and J by 2 bases, with 16 bases between the two germline ends. The CDR3 sequence is 16 residues long. CDR1 and CDR2 from the germline V gene are SGHTA and FQGNSA. The CDR3 is CASSPPILGGNQPQHF. The DNA for the CDR3 is TGTGCCAGCAGCCCTCCAATCTTGGGGGGCAATCAGCCCCAGCATTTT.

The gene calls are TRBV3-1 and TRBJ1-2, with 8 bases that match TRBD1. From germline, CDR1 is LGHDT and CDR2 YNNKEL (reference sequence). The CDR3 consists of 13 residues. Trimming removed 6 bases from V and 7 bases from J; junction bases left unmatched: 7. This CDR3 is CASRETGAGGYTF. The CDR3 nucleotides read TGTGCCAGCAGAGAGACAGGGGCCGGTGGCTACACCTTC. Variable domain in full (rest from reference TRBV3-1 and TRBJ1-2): DTAVSQTPKYLVTQMGNDKSIKCEQNLGHDTMYWYKQDSKKFLKIMFSYNNKELIINETVPNRFSPKSPDKAHLNLHINSLELGDSAVYFCASRETGAGGYTFGSGTRLTVV.

J is TRBJ2-1 and V is TRBV7-9; tentative D call: TRBD1 (5 bases). Looked up from germline, CDR1 is SEHNR and CDR2 is FQNEAQ (reference sequence). The CDR3 sequence is 15 residues long. Deletions cut 4 bases from V and 2 bases from J, with 12 bases between. The CDR3 region is CASSSDTRTYNEQFF. For the CDR3, the DNA is TGTGCCAGCAGCTCGGACACCAGGACCTACAATGAGCAGTTCTTC. The whole variable domain, filled in from reference TRBV7-9 and TRBJ2-1, reads DTGVSQNPRHKITKRGQNVTFRCDPISEHNRLYWYRQTLGQGPEFLTYFQNEAQLEKSRLLSDRFSAERPKGSFSTLEIQRTEQGDSAMYLCASSSDTRTYNEQFFGPGTRLTVL.